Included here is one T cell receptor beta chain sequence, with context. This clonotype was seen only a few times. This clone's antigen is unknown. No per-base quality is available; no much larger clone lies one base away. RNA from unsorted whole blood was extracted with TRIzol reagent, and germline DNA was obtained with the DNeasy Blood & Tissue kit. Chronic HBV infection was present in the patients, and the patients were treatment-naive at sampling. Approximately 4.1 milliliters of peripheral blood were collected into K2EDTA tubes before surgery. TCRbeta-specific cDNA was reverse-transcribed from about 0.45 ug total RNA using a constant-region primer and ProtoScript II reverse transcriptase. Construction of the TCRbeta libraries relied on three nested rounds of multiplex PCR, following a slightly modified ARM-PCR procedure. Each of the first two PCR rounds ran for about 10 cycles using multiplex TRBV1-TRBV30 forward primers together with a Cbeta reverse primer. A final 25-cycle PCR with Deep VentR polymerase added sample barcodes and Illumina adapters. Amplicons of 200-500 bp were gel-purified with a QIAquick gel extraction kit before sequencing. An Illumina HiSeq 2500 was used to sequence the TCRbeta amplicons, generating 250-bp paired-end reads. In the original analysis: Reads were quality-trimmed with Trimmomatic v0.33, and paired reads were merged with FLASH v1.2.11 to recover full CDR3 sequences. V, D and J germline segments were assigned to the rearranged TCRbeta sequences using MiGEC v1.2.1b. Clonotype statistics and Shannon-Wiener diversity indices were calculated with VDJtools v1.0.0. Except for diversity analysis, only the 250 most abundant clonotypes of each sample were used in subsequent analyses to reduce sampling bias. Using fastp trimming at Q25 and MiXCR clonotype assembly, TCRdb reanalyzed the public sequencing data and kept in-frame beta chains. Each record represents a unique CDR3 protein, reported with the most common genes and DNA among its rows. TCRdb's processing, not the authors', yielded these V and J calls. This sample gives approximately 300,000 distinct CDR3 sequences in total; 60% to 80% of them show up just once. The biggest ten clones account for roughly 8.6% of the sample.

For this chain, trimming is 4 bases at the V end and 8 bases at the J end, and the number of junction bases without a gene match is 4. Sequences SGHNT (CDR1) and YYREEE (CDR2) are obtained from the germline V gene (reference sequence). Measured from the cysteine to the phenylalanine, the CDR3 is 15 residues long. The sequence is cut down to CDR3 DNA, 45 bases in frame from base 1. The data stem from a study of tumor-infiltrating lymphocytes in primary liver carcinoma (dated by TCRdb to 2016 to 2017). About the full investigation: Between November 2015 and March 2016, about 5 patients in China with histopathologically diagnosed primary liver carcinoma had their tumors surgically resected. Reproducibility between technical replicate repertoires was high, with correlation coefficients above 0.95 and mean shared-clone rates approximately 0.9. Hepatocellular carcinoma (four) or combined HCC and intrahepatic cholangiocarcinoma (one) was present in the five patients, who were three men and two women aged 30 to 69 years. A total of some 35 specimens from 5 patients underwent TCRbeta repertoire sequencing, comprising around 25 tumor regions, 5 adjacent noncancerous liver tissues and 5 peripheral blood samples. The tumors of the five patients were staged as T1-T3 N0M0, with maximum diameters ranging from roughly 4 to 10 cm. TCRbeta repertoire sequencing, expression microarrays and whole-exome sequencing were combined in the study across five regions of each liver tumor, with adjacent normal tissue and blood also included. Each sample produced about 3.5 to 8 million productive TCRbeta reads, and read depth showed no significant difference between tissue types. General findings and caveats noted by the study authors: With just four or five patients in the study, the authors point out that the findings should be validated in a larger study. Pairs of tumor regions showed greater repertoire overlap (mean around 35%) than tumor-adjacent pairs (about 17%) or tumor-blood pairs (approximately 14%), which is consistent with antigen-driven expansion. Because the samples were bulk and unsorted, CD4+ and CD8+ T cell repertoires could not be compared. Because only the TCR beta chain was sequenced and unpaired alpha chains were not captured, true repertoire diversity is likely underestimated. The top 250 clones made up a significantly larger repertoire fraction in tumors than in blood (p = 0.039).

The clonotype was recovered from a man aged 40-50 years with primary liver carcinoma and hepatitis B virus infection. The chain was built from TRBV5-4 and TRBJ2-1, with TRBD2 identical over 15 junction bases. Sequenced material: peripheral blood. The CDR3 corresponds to CASSGGTSGGYEQFF. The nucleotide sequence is TGTGCCAGCAGCGGGGGGACTAGCGGGGGGTATGAGCAGTTCTTC.